Listed below are T cell receptor beta chains from one sample, sequenced in a study of cytomegalovirus exposure and HLA in healthy donors. Generated by immunoSEQ multiplex PCR, the TCRdb table keeps only in-frame clones and is missing some. The sample shows approximately 69,000 clones, around 76% of them seen only once. The sample comprised PBMCs. The receptor source for this set is a woman aged 25-40 years in good health and CMV-seropositive. The CDR3 runs from the conserved cysteine through the conserved F or W. D genes are given only for firm matches. Clone size is given for some rows only: seen once, a few or many times, or a class if the clone is expanded.

abundance | j_gene | len | d_gene | v_gene | CDR3nt | CDR3aa
few | TRBJ1-3 | 15 | . | TRBV7-8 | TGTGCCAGCAGCTTAGCGGGAGGAGCCGGAAACACCATATATTTT | CASSLAGGAGNTIYF
. | TRBJ1-2 | 14 | . | TRBV30 | TGTGCCTGGAGTCGATCCCTAGCTAACTATGGCTACACCTTC | CAWSRSLANYGYTF
. | TRBJ2-5 | 11 | . | TRBV29-1 | TGCAGCGTTGCCCATCAAGAGACCCAGTACTTC | CSVAHQETQYF
few | TRBJ2-6 | 16 | . | TRBV5-1 | TGCGCCAGCAGCTTGGAAGGGGCCCCTGGGGCCAACGTCCTGACTTTC | CASSLEGAPGANVLTF
. | TRBJ1-1 | 16 | TRBD1 | TRBV28 | TGTGCCAGCAGTCCTCTGGGACAGGGGATTCCCACTGAAGCTTTCTTT | CASSPLGQGIPTEAFF
. | TRBJ2-7 | 14 | TRBD2 | TRBV9 | TGTGCCAGCAGCGTAACGGGAGGGATCTACGAGCAGTACTTC | CASSVTGGIYEQYF
. | TRBJ2-3 | 11 | . | TRBV14 | TGTGCCAGCAGTGACCGGGGTACGCAGTATTTT | CASSDRGTQYF
. | TRBJ2-3 | 15 | . | TRBV4-1 | TGCGCCAGCAGCCCCACCAAGGCCTCGGGGGATACGCAGTATTTT | CASSPTKASGDTQYF
few | TRBJ2-7 | 13 | . | TRBV6-5 | TGTGCCAGCAGTTGGGGCACCTCCTACGAGCAGTACTTC | CASSWGTSYEQYF
. | TRBJ1-5 | 13 | . | TRBV18 | TGTGCCAGCTCTGGAGGGAACAATCAGCCCCAGCATTTT | CASSGGNNQPQHF
few | TRBJ2-7 | 13 | . | TRBV2 | TGTGCCAGCAGACTAGAGGAGGTTAGCGAGCAGTACTTC | CASRLEEVSEQYF
. | TRBJ2-2 | 14 | . | TRBV9 | TGTGCCAGCAGCGACAGACGGAACACCGGGGAGCTGTTTTTT | CASSDRRNTGELFF
. | TRBJ1-1 | 13 | . | TRBV7-7 | TGTGCCAGTGCCAGGGAAGAGAACACTGAAGCTTTCTTT | CASAREENTEAFF
. | TRBJ1-2 | 15 | . | TRBV28 | TGTGCCAGCAGTTCCCATAGGGAGGAGGACTATGGCTACACCTTC | CASSSHREEDYGYTF
. | TRBJ2-4 | 19 | TRBD2 | TRBV9 | TGTGCCAGCAGCCCTGAGGGACTAGCGGGAAATCTAGCCAAAAACATTCAGTACTTC | CASSPEGLAGNLAKNIQYF
. | TRBJ2-7 | 14 | TRBD2 | TRBV5-4 | TGTGCCAGCAGCTCAGGACTAGCGACCTACGAGCAGTACTTC | CASSSGLATYEQYF
. | TRBJ1-5 | 13 | . | TRBV7-3 | TGTGCCAGCAGCTTAAGTCTAGATCAGCCCCAGCATTTT | CASSLSLDQPQHF
. | TRBJ1-2 | 13 | . | TRBV27 | TGTGCCAGCAGTTTAAAGGGGTACTATGGCTACACCTTC | CASSLKGYYGYTF
. | TRBJ1-1 | 14 | . | TRBV2 | TGTGCCAGCAGTGTAACAAGGGGGATTGGGATTGGTTTCTTT | CASSVTRGIGIGFF
. | TRBJ1-2 | 14 | . | TRBV19 | TGTGCCAGTAGTAAACGGGACACCTCCCGTGGCTACACCTTC | CASSKRDTSRGYTF
few | TRBJ2-6 | 15 | . | TRBV28 | TGTGCCAGCAGTTTATCAGGGGCTGGGGCCAACGTCCTGACTTTC | CASSLSGAGANVLTF
few | TRBJ1-1 | 13 | . | TRBV5-4 | TGTGCCAGCAGCTTGACAGGATTATCTGAAGCTTTCTTT | CASSLTGLSEAFF
. | TRBJ2-1 | 11 | . | TRBV15 | TGTGCCCCCCCAGCGGGTTGTGAGCAGTTCTTC | CAPPAGCEQFF
. | TRBJ2-2 | 14 | . | TRBV10-1 | TGCGCCAGCAGTGTTGGCCGGGGGACCGGGGAGCTGTTTTTT | CASSVGRGTGELFF
. | TRBJ2-7 | 16 | TRBD1 | TRBV28 | TGTGCCAGCAGTCTTACCCTGGGACAGGGGGCTCGTACGCAGTACTTC | CASSLTLGQGARTQYF
. | TRBJ2-5 | 14 | . | TRBV15 | TGTGCCACCAGCAGAGTCCGGTCCCAAGAGACCCAGTACTTC | CATSRVRSQETQYF
few | TRBJ2-1 | 14 | TRBD2 | TRBV5-1 | TGCGCCAGCAAGGAGCGGGAGAGTCGCAATGAGCAGTTCTTC | CASKERESRNEQFF
. | TRBJ1-1 | 14 | . | TRBV11-3 | TGTGCCAGCAGTTTGGACAGCGAGAACACTGAAGCTTTCTTT | CASSLDSENTEAFF
once | TRBJ1-1 | 16 | . | TRBV5-6 | TGTGCCAGCAGCCAAACCCAGACAAAACAGGTCCTGGGAGCTTTCTTT | CASSQTQTKQVLGAFF
. | TRBJ1-3 | 14 | . | TRBV5-1 | TGCGCCAGCAGCGCGGGGGGAAGTGGAAACACCATATATTTT | CASSAGGSGNTIYF
. | TRBJ2-5 | 13 | TRBD1 | TRBV6-1 | TGTGCCAGCAGGGTGACAGGGGAAGAGACCCAGTACTTC | CASRVTGEETQYF
once | TRBJ1-5 | 15 | . | TRBV29-1 | TGCAGCGTGATACTGGGGGGGGCCAGCAATCAGCCCCAGCATTTT | CSVILGGASNQPQHF
. | TRBJ1-4 | 15 | . | TRBV10-1 | TGCGCCAGCAGTGAGTCAGGGGCAACTAATGAAAAACTGTTTTTT | CASSESGATNEKLFF
. | TRBJ1-3 | 12 | . | TRBV28 | TGTGCCAGCAGTTTCTCCCTTCTTCCCATATATTTT | CASSFSLLPIYF
once | TRBJ2-7 | 14 | TRBD2 | TRBV9 | TGTGCCAGCAGCCCATGGACTAGACCCTACGAGCAGTACTTC | CASSPWTRPYEQYF
. | TRBJ2-5 | 13 | . | TRBV7-9 | TGTGCCAGCAGCCTTGGGGGGAAGGGGACCCAGTACTTC | CASSLGGKGTQYF
. | TRBJ2-6 | 16 | . | TRBV7-2 | TGTGCCAGCAGCTTAGAGGGGAAGGCTGGGGCCAACGTCCTGACTTTC | CASSLEGKAGANVLTF
. | TRBJ1-2 | 15 | . | TRBV4-2 | TGTGCCAGCAGCCAAGAGGGCAGCCTTTACTATGGCTACACCTTC | CASSQEGSLYYGYTF
. | TRBJ2-5 | 14 | TRBD2 | TRBV10-3 | TGTGCCATCTGCAGGGAGGGGTCCCAAGAGACCCAGTACTTC | CAICREGSQETQYF
. | TRBJ2-7 | 15 | TRBD2 | TRBV5-6 | TGTGCCAGCAGCTTCCTAGCGGGAGTGCTCTACGAGCAGTACTTC | CASSFLAGVLYEQYF
. | TRBJ2-7 | 14 | . | TRBV7-8 | TGTGCCAGCAGCTTTGGGAGAAGGTCCTACGAGCAGTACTTC | CASSFGRRSYEQYF
. | TRBJ2-1 | 13 | . | TRBV6-1 | TGTGCCAGCAGACAGGGAGGGAGGAGTGAGCAGTTCTTC | CASRQGGRSEQFF
. | TRBJ2-6 | 14 | . | TRBV27 | TGTGCCGCACGGGCGAGGGAAGGGGCCAACGTCCTGACTTTC | CAARAREGANVLTF
. | TRBJ1-5 | 16 | TRBD1 | TRBV7-9 | TGTGCCAGCAGCATAGGGACAGGGATTCGGAATCAGCCCCAGCATTTT | CASSIGTGIRNQPQHF
once | TRBJ1-5 | 13 | TRBD1 | TRBV18 | TGTGCCAGCTCACGGGACAGCTATCAGCCCCAGCATTTT | CASSRDSYQPQHF
. | TRBJ1-5 | 13 | . | TRBV7-8 | TGTGCCAGCAGACTCGACACGACTCAGCCCCAGCATTTT | CASRLDTTQPQHF
. | TRBJ1-2 | 13 | . | TRBV6-5 | TGTGCCAGCAGCCCCCGAGACATTGGAGGCTACACCTTC | CASSPRDIGGYTF
. | TRBJ2-7 | 16 | TRBD2 | TRBV30 | TGTGCCTGGAGTCACGGTCGAAGTCAACTAGCGGACGAGCAGTACTTC | CAWSHGRSQLADEQYF
. | TRBJ1-2 | 13 | . | TRBV7-6 | TGTGCCAGCAGCCGTACAGGGACCTATGGCTACACCTTC | CASSRTGTYGYTF
. | TRBJ1-1 | 14 | . | TRBV5-1 | TGCGCCAGCAGCTCCTATGGTCCCTCCTATGAAGCTTTCTTT | CASSSYGPSYEAFF
. | TRBJ2-5 | 13 | . | TRBV5-6 | TGTGCCAGCAGCTTGCCCGGCGGAGAGACCCAGTACTTC | CASSLPGGETQYF
. | TRBJ2-4 | 14 | TRBD1 | TRBV9 | TGTGCCAGCAGCGCCAGGGACAGGGGAAACATTCAGTACTTC | CASSARDRGNIQYF
few | TRBJ1-1 | 12 | . | TRBV29-1 | TGCAGCGTCCATACAGGGACCACTGAAGCTTTCTTT | CSVHTGTTEAFF
. | TRBJ2-6 | 15 | . | TRBV2 | TGTGCCAGCAGCGGTCAGGTTTCTGGGGCCAACGTCCTGACTTTC | CASSGQVSGANVLTF
. | TRBJ2-2 | 15 | TRBD2 | TRBV28 | TGTGCCAGCAGCCTAGCGGGAGTGGGCACCGGGGAGCTGTTTTTT | CASSLAGVGTGELFF
few | TRBJ1-5 | 14 | . | TRBV18 | TGTGCCAGCTCACAGGGGCTAAGCAATCAGCCCCAGCATTTT | CASSQGLSNQPQHF